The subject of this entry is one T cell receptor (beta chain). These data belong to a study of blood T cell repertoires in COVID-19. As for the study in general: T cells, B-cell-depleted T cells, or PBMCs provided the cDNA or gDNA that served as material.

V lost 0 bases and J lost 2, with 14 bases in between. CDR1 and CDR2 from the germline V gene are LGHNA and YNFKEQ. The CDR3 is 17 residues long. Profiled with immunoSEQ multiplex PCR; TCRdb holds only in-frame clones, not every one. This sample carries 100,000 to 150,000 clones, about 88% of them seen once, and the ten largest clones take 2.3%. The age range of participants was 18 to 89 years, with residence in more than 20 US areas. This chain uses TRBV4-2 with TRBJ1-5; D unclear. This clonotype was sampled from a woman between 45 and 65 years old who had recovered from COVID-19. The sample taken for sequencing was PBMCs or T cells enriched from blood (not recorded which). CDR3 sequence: CASSQEGLAVGNQPQHF. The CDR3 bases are TGTGCCAGCAGCCAAGAAGGCCTAGCTGTTGGCAATCAGCCCCAGCATTTT.